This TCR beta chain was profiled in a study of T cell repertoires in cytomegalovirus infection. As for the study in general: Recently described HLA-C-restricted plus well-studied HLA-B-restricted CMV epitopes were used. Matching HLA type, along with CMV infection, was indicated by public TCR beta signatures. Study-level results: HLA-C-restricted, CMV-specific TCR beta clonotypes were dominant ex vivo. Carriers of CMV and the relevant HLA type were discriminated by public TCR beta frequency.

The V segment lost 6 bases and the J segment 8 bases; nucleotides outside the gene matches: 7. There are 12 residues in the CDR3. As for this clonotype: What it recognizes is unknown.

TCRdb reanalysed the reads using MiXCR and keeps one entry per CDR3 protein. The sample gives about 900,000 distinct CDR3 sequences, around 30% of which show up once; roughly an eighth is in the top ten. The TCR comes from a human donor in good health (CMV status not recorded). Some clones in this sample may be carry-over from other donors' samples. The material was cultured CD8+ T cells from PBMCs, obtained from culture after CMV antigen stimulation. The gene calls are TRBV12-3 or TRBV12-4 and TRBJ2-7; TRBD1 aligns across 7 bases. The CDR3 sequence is CASSRGQDQQYF. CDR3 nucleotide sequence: TGTGCCAGCAGCCGCGGACAGGATCAGCAGTACTTC.